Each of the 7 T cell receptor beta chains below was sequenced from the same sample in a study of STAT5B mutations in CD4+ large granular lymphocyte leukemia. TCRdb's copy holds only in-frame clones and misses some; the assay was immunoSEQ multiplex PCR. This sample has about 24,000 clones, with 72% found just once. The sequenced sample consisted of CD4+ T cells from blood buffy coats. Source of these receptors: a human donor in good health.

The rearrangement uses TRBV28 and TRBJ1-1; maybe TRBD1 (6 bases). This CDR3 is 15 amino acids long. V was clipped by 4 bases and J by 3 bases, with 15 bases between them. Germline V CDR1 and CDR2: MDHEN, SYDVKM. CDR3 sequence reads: CASSSGGGAHTEAFF. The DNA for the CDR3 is TGTGCCAGCAGTTCCGGCGGGGGGGCCCACACTGAAGCTTTCTTT.

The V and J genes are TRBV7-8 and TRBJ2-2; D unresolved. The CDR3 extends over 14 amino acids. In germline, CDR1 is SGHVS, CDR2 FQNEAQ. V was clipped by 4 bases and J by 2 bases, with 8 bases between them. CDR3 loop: CASSSPINTGELFF. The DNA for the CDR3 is TGTGCCAGCAGCTCCCCTATTAACACCGGGGAGCTGTTTTTT.

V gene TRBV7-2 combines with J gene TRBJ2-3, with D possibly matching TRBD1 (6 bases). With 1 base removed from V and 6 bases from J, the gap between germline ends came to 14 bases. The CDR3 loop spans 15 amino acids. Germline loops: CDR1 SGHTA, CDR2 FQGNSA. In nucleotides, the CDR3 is TGTGCCAGCAGCTTAGGAGGGGGTTATGGGGATACGCAGTATTTT. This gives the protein CASSLGGGYGDTQYF.

CDR3 DNA: TGCAGCGGGGGTGGTGGCTTCCAAGAGACCCAGTACTTC. Translation: CSGGGGFQETQYF. The V and J genes are TRBV29-1 and TRBJ2-5; D unresolved. Germline assignment: CDR1 SQVTM and CDR2 ANQGSEA. V was shortened by 7 bases and J by 1 base, with 13 bases between the two germline ends. The CDR3 has 13 amino acids. The full variable domain, its missing parts supplied by reference TRBV29-1 and TRBJ2-5, is SAVISQKPSRDICQRGTSLTIQCQVDSQVTMMFWYRQQPGQSLTLIATANQGSEATYESGFVIDKFPISRPNLTFSTLTVSNMSPEDSSIYLCSGGGGFQETQYFGPGTRLLVL.

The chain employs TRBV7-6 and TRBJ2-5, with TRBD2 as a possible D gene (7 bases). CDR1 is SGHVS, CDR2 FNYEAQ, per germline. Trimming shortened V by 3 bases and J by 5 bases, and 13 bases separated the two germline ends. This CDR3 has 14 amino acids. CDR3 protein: CASSFGGAGETQYF. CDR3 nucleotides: TGTGCCAGCAGCTTTGGGGGGGCGGGGGAGACCCAGTACTTC.

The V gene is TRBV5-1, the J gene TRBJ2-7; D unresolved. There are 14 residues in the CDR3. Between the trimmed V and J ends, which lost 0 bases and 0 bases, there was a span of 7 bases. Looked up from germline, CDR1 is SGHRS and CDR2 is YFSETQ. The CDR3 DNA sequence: TGCGCCAGCAGCTTGGGGGATGCCTCCTACGAGCAGTACTTC. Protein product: CASSLGDASYEQYF.

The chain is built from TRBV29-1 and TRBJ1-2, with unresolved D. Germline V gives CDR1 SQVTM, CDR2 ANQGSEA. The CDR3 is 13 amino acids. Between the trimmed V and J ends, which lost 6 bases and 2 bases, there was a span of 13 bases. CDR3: CSVVVGENYGYTF. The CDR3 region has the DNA TGCAGCGTCGTGGTAGGAGAGAACTATGGCTACACCTTC.